This TCR beta chain was documented in a study of relationships among human T cell subsets. Whole-study results and caveats: Some CD4+CD8+ double-positive cells may remain after bead sorting.

The V end lost 3 bases, the J end lost 5 bases, and 9 bases lay between the germline ends. The CDR3 runs to 13 residues. The germline V gene encodes CDR1 MGHRA and CDR2 YSYEKL. Worth noting for this clonotype: Its antigen is undetermined.

Regulatory T cells were selected from positively selected CD4+ cells using anti-CD25 beads. Subset-specific monoclonal antibody beads were used to isolate T cell subsets. From mRNA, alpha and beta CDR3 regions were amplified using semiquantitative ARM-PCR. In ARM-PCR, communal superprimers followed tagged nested gene-specific primers for exponential amplification. TCRdb reanalysed the multiplex PCR reads using MiXCR and keeps one entry per CDR3 protein. The sample has some 14,000 distinct CDR3 sequences; over 45% are singletons. Sequenced sample: Tregs sorted from blood. This sequence originates from a man in his forties in good health. The rearrangement joins TRBV4-1 to TRBJ2-3; D is uncertain. The CDR3 nucleotides read TGCGCCAGCAGCCAGGAGAGTGGAGATACGCAGTATTTT. As protein: CASSQESGDTQYF.